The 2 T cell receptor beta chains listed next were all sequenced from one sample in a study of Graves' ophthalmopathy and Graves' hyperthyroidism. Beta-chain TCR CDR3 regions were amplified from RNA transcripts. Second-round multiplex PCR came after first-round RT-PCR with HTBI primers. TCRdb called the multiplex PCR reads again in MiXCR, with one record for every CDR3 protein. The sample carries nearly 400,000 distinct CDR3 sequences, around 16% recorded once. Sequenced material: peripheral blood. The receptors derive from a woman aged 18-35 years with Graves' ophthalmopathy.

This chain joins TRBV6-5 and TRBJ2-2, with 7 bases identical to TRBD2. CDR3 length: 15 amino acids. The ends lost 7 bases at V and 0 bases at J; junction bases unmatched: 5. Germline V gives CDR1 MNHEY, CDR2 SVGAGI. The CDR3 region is CASITGGTNTGELFF. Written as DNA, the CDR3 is TGTGCCAGCATTACCGGGGGGACGAACACCGGGGAGCTGTTTTTT.

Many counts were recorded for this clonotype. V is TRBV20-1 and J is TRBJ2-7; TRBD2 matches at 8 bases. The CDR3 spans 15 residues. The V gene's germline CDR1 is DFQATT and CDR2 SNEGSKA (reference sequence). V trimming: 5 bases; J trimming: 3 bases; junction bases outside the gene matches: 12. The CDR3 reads CSAYSGLAPYYEQYF. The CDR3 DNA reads TGCAGTGCTTACTCCGGACTAGCCCCCTACTACGAGCAGTACTTC.